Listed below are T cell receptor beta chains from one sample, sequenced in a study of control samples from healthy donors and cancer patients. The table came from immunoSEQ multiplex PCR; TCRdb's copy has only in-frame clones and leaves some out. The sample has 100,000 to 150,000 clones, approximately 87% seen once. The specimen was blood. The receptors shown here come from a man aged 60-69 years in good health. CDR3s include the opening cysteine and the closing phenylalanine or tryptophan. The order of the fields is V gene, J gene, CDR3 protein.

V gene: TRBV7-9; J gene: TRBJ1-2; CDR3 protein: CASSLRGQLNYGYTF
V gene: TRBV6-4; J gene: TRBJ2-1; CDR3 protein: CASSEGTSGGDNEQFF
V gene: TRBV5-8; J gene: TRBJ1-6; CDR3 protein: CASSRPGTGSNSPLHF
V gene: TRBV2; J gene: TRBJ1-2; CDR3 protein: CASRPGQGSGYTF
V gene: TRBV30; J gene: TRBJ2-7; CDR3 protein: CAWSVKILSTYEQYF
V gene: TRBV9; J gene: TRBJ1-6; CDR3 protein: CASSVAVVGSPLHF
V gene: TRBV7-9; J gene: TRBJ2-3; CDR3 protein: CASSRSGGIDTQYF
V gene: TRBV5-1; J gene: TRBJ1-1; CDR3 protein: CASSLGTGTGNTEAFF
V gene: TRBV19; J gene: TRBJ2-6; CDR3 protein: CASRGEGQGDSGANVLTF
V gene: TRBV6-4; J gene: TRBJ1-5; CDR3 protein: CASRNHRTGTGYHF
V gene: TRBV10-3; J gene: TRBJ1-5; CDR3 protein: CAIRAGGDSNQPQHF